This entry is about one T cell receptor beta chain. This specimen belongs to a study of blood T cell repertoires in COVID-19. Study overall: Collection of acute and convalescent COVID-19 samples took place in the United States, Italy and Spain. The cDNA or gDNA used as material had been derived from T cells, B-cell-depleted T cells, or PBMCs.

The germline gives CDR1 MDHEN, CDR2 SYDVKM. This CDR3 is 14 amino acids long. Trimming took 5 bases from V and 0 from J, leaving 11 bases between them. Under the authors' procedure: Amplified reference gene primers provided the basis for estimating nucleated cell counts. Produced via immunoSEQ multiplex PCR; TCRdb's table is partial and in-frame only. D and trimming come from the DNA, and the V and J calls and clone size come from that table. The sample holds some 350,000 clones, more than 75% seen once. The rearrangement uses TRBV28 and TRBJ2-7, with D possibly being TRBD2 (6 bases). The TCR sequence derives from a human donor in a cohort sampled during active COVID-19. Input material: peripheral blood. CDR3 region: CASSTGGSSYEQYF. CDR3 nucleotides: TGTGCCAGCAGTACCGGAGGGAGCTCCTACGAGCAGTACTTC.